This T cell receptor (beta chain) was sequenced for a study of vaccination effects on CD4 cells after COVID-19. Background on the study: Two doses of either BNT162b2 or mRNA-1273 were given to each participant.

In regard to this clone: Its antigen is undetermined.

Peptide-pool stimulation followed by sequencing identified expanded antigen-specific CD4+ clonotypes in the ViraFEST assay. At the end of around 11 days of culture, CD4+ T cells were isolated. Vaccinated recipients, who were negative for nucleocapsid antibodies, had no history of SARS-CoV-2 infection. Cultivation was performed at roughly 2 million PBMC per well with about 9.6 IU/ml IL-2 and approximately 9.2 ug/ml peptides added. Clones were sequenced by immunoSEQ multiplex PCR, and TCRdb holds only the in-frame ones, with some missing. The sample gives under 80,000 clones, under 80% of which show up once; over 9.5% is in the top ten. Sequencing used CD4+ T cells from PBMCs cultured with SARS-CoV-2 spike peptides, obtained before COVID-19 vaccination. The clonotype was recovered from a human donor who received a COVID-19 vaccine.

CDR3 in amino acids: CASSLHRGQDGYTF. CDR3 DNA sequence: TGTGCCAGCAGTTTACACAGGGGGCAGGATGGCTACACCTTC. J is TRBJ1-2 and V is TRBV6-5, with TRBD1 identical over 9 bases. This CDR3 spans 14 amino acids. V shed 4 bases and J 6 bases; nucleotides not matched to a gene: 6. CDR1 and CDR2 from the germline V gene are MNHEY and SVGAGI.